These T cell receptor beta chains were read from a single sample in a study of blood T cell repertoires in COVID-19. TCRdb's copy holds only in-frame clones and misses some; the assay was immunoSEQ multiplex PCR. This table has roughly 130,000 clones, 88% appearing once. Source material: peripheral blood. The receptors were sampled from a human donor with COVID-19, enrolled during active disease. The donor label of this sample is uncertain. Both conserved end residues are part of each CDR3. The D gene is left open where the match is weak. Only some rows state a clone size, as once, few, many or a class for expanded clones.

J gene: TRBJ2-7
V gene: TRBV12-5
clone size: -
CDR3 length: 13
D gene: TRBD1
CDR3 protein: CASGLPPGTGQYF
CDR3 DNA: TGTGCTAGTGGTTTGCCCCCAGGGACAGGGCAGTACTTC

J gene: TRBJ2-2
V gene: TRBV4-1
clone size: -
CDR3 length: 17
D gene: -
CDR3 protein: CASSQAGEGLNTGELFF
CDR3 DNA: TGCGCCAGCAGCCAAGCAGGTGAGGGACTGAACACCGGGGAGCTGTTTTTT

J gene: TRBJ2-1
V gene: TRBV6-1
clone size: -
CDR3 length: 15
D gene: -
CDR3 protein: CASSEGTVSYNEQFF
CDR3 DNA: TGTGCCAGCAGTGAAGGGACAGTTAGCTACAATGAGCAGTTCTTC

J gene: TRBJ1-3
V gene: TRBV19
clone size: once
CDR3 length: 13
D gene: -
CDR3 protein: CATGGSSGNTIYF
CDR3 DNA: TGTGCCACCGGGGGTTCATCTGGAAACACCATATATTTT

J gene: TRBJ2-2
V gene: TRBV19
clone size: -
CDR3 length: 16
D gene: -
CDR3 protein: CASMDTGGGWTGELFF
CDR3 DNA: TGTGCCAGTATGGACACAGGAGGGGGCTGGACCGGGGAGCTGTTTTTT

J gene: TRBJ2-7
V gene: TRBV10-2
clone size: few
CDR3 length: 14
D gene: -
CDR3 protein: CASRPGTASYEQYF
CDR3 DNA: TGCGCCAGCAGACCTGGGACTGCCTCCTACGAGCAGTACTTC

J gene: TRBJ2-7
V gene: TRBV6-5
clone size: -
CDR3 length: 15
D gene: -
CDR3 protein: CASSYPQEGSYEQYF
CDR3 DNA: TGTGCCAGCAGTTACCCGCAGGAGGGTTCCTACGAGCAGTACTTC

J gene: TRBJ2-7
V gene: TRBV6-6
clone size: -
CDR3 length: 16
D gene: TRBD1
CDR3 protein: CASSYGGDRAPYEQYF
CDR3 DNA: TGTGCCAGCAGTTACGGGGGGGACAGGGCACCCTACGAGCAGTACTTC

J gene: TRBJ1-2
V gene: TRBV19
clone size: -
CDR3 length: 14
D gene: -
CDR3 protein: CASSPGAKNYGYTF
CDR3 DNA: TGTGCCAGTTCTCCTGGGGCGAAGAACTATGGCTACACCTTC

J gene: TRBJ2-5
V gene: TRBV19
clone size: -
CDR3 length: 17
D gene: TRBD1
CDR3 protein: CASSIGQDRGYQETQYF
CDR3 DNA: TGTGCCAGTAGTATAGGGCAGGACAGGGGATACCAAGAGACCCAGTACTTC

J gene: TRBJ1-5
V gene: TRBV6-1
clone size: -
CDR3 length: 14
D gene: -
CDR3 protein: CASSEARGYQPQHF
CDR3 DNA: TGTGCCAGCAGTGAAGCGCGGGGGTATCAGCCCCAGCATTTT

J gene: TRBJ2-7
V gene: TRBV6-2/TRBV6-3
clone size: -
CDR3 length: 15
D gene: -
CDR3 protein: CASSRQGNRPYEQYF
CDR3 DNA: TGTGCCAGCAGCCGCCAGGGTAACAGGCCCTACGAGCAGTACTTC

J gene: TRBJ2-5
V gene: TRBV7-2
clone size: -
CDR3 length: 15
D gene: TRBD1
CDR3 protein: CASSPTGGIQETQYF
CDR3 DNA: TGTGCCAGCAGCCCGACAGGGGGGATCCAAGAGACCCAGTACTTC

J gene: TRBJ2-3
V gene: TRBV19
clone size: -
CDR3 length: 14
D gene: -
CDR3 protein: CASSIPGSTDTQYF
CDR3 DNA: TGTGCCAGTAGTATCCCCGGGAGCACAGATACGCAGTATTTT

J gene: TRBJ2-2
V gene: TRBV4-1
clone size: -
CDR3 length: 18
D gene: TRBD2
CDR3 protein: CASSPLGLAGGNTGELFF
CDR3 DNA: TGCGCCAGCAGCCCACTCGGACTAGCGGGGGGGAACACCGGGGAGCTGTTTTTT

J gene: TRBJ2-1
V gene: TRBV19
clone size: -
CDR3 length: 18
D gene: TRBD2
CDR3 protein: CATDATSGAVRAYNEQFF
CDR3 DNA: TGTGCCACCGACGCGACTAGCGGGGCGGTTCGCGCCTACAATGAGCAGTTCTTC

J gene: TRBJ2-5
V gene: TRBV3-1/TRBV3-2
clone size: -
CDR3 length: 15
D gene: -
CDR3 protein: CASSHLLTSGETQYF
CDR3 DNA: TGTGCCAGCAGCCACCTTCTAACCTCCGGTGAGACCCAGTACTTC

J gene: TRBJ2-2
V gene: TRBV7-9
clone size: -
CDR3 length: 14
D gene: TRBD1
CDR3 protein: CASSVRQGTGELFF
CDR3 DNA: TGTGCCAGCAGCGTTCGACAGGGAACCGGGGAGCTGTTTTTT

J gene: TRBJ2-7
V gene: TRBV19
clone size: once
CDR3 length: 14
D gene: -
CDR3 protein: CASSIGRGVYEQYF
CDR3 DNA: TGTGCCAGTAGTATAGGTCGCGGGGTTTACGAGCAGTACTTC

J gene: TRBJ1-6
V gene: TRBV6-4
clone size: -
CDR3 length: 13
D gene: -
CDR3 protein: CASSQGPNSPLHF
CDR3 DNA: TGTGCCAGCAGCCAGGGCCCGAATTCACCCCTCCACTTT

J gene: TRBJ1-2
V gene: TRBV6-5
clone size: -
CDR3 length: 11
D gene: -
CDR3 protein: CASSSRGYNTF
CDR3 DNA: TGTGCCAGCAGTTCCAGGGGATATAACACCTTC

J gene: TRBJ2-7
V gene: TRBV18
clone size: few
CDR3 length: 14
D gene: TRBD1
CDR3 protein: CASSPGTGSYEQYF
CDR3 DNA: TGTGCCAGCTCACCGGGGACAGGGTCCTACGAGCAGTACTTC

J gene: TRBJ2-4
V gene: TRBV6-2/TRBV6-3
clone size: -
CDR3 length: 15
D gene: TRBD2
CDR3 protein: CASSSELAGKNIQYF
CDR3 DNA: TGTGCCAGCAGCTCGGAACTAGCGGGGAAAAACATTCAGTACTTC

J gene: TRBJ2-7
V gene: TRBV5-1
clone size: -
CDR3 length: 13
D gene: -
CDR3 protein: CASSTGVSYEQYF
CDR3 DNA: TGCGCCAGCAGCACCGGGGTTTCCTACGAGCAGTACTTC

J gene: TRBJ1-2
V gene: TRBV9
clone size: -
CDR3 length: 13
D gene: TRBD1
CDR3 protein: CASSPGTGLMYTF
CDR3 DNA: TGTGCCAGCAGCCCCGGGACAGGGTTAATGTACACCTTC

J gene: TRBJ2-2
V gene: TRBV27
clone size: -
CDR3 length: 17
D gene: TRBD1
CDR3 protein: CASLLPGGQGRTGELFF
CDR3 DNA: TGTGCCAGCCTTCTTCCAGGGGGACAGGGACGCACCGGGGAGCTGTTTTTT

J gene: TRBJ2-2
V gene: TRBV29-1
clone size: -
CDR3 length: 14
D gene: -
CDR3 protein: CSGLGTIDTGELFF
CDR3 DNA: TGCAGCGGCCTCGGGACAATTGACACCGGGGAGCTGTTTTTT

J gene: TRBJ1-1
V gene: TRBV6-6
clone size: -
CDR3 length: 16
D gene: TRBD1
CDR3 protein: CASSYAGTGGKNEAFF
CDR3 DNA: TGTGCCAGCAGTTACGCCGGGACAGGGGGAAAGAATGAAGCTTTCTTT

J gene: TRBJ2-3
V gene: TRBV3-1/TRBV3-2
clone size: -
CDR3 length: 16
D gene: TRBD1
CDR3 protein: CASSQGEGGATDTQYF
CDR3 DNA: TGTGCCAGCAGCCAAGGCGAAGGGGGCGCGACAGATACGCAGTATTTT

J gene: TRBJ1-2
V gene: TRBV6-1
clone size: -
CDR3 length: 12
D gene: -
CDR3 protein: CASSENPRGYTF
CDR3 DNA: TGTGCCAGCAGTGAAAATCCCAGAGGCTACACCTTC

J gene: TRBJ2-4
V gene: TRBV5-6
clone size: -
CDR3 length: 17
D gene: TRBD1
CDR3 protein: CASSPFSGTGLKNIQYF
CDR3 DNA: TGTGCCAGCAGCCCCTTTTCCGGGACAGGGCTCAAAAACATTCAGTACTTC

J gene: TRBJ2-1
V gene: TRBV10-3
clone size: -
CDR3 length: 16
D gene: TRBD2
CDR3 protein: CAISESLAGTNNEQFF
CDR3 DNA: TGTGCCATCAGTGAGTCACTAGCGGGGACCAACAATGAGCAGTTCTTC

J gene: TRBJ1-2
V gene: TRBV9
clone size: -
CDR3 length: 16
D gene: -
CDR3 protein: CASSVVPQGSSYGYTF
CDR3 DNA: TGTGCCAGCAGCGTAGTCCCGCAGGGTTCGAGCTATGGCTACACCTTC

J gene: TRBJ2-1
V gene: TRBV7-3
clone size: -
CDR3 length: 15
D gene: TRBD2
CDR3 protein: CASSPSRGRGDEQFF
CDR3 DNA: TGTGCCAGCAGCCCATCGCGTGGCCGGGGGGATGAGCAGTTCTTC

J gene: TRBJ2-3
V gene: TRBV18
clone size: -
CDR3 length: 16
D gene: -
CDR3 protein: CASSPMSGFRTDTQYF
CDR3 DNA: TGTGCCAGCTCACCAATGAGCGGGTTCCGCACAGATACGCAGTATTTT

J gene: TRBJ2-5
V gene: TRBV9
clone size: once
CDR3 length: 15
D gene: TRBD2
CDR3 protein: CASSTYGGAGETQYF
CDR3 DNA: TGTGCCAGCAGTACGTACGGGGGGGCGGGAGAGACCCAGTACTTC

J gene: TRBJ2-7
V gene: TRBV19
clone size: -
CDR3 length: 13
D gene: TRBD2
CDR3 protein: CASKRGPAYEQYF
CDR3 DNA: TGTGCCAGTAAGCGGGGGCCTGCCTACGAGCAGTACTTC

J gene: TRBJ1-1
V gene: TRBV10-3
clone size: -
CDR3 length: 14
D gene: -
CDR3 protein: CAISEAPGDTEAFF
CDR3 DNA: TGTGCCATCAGTGAGGCCCCGGGTGACACTGAAGCTTTCTTT